The source of this T cell receptor beta chain is a study of OX40 agonist ivuxolimab in advanced cancers. Germline V gene data show CDR1 as MNHEY and CDR2 as SVGAGI. Trimming removed 2 bases at V and 8 bases at J, with 9 bases between. The CDR3 has 12 residues. The repertoire was sequenced with immunoSEQ multiplex PCR; TCRdb's copy has only in-frame clones and lacks some. The repertoire holds some 45,000 clones, with 70% to 85% as singletons. This chain uses TRBV6-5 with TRBJ1-1; TRBD1 is a possible D gene (6 bases). The TCR was taken from an adult with an advanced solid tumor such as melanoma, head and neck, liver or kidney cancer. The specimen was CD4+ or CD8+ T cells sorted from blood, collected in a trial of the OX40 agonist ivuxolimab. CDR3 nucleotides: TGTGCCAGCAGTTACAGGGGGTCCGAAGCTTTCTTT. Its protein is CASSYRGSEAFF.